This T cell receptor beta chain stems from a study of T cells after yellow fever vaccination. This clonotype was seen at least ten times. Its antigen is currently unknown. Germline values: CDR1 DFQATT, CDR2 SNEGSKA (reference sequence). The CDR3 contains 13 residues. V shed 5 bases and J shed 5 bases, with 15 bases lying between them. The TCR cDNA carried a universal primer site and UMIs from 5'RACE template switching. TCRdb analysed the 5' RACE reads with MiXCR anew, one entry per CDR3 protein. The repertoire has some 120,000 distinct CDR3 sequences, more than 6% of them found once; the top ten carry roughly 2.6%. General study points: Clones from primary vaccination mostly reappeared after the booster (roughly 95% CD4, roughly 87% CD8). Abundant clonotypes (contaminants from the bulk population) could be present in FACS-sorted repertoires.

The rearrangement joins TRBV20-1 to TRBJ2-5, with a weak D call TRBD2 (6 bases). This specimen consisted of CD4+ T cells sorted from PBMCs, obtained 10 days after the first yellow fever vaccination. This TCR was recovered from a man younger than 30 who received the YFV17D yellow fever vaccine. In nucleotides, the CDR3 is TGCAGTGCTCGGGACTTAAAGGCGGAGACCCAGTACTTC. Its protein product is CSARDLKAETQYF.